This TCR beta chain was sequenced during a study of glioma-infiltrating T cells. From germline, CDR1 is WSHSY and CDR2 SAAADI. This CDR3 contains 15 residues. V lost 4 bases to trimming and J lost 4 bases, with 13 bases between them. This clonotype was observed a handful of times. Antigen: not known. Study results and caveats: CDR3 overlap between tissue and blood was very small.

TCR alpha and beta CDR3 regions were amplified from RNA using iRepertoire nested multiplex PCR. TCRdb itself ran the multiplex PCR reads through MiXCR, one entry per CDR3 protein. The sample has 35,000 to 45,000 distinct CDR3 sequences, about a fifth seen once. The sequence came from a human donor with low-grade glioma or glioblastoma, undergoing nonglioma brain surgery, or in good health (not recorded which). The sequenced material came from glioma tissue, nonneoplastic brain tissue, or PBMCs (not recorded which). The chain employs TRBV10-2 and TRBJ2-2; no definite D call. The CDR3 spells CASSGRGYTTGELFF. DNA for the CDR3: TGCGCCAGCAGTGGGCGTGGGTACACCACCGGGGAGCTGTTTTTT.